This note documents a single T cell receptor beta chain sequence. Antigen unknown. This specimen belongs to a study of cytomegalovirus exposure and HLA in healthy donors. Findings and limits, study-wide: In a later analysis, a missense DCLRE1C variant was linked to TCR beta V- and J-gene trimming. Accurate prediction of most subjects' HLA-A and HLA-B alleles from TCR beta sequences was reported.

Trimming took 5 bases from V and 4 from J, leaving 14 bases between them. CDR1 and CDR2 (germline): MGHDK, SYGVNS. The CDR3 length is 14 residues. The PCR made use of 60 Vbeta and 13 Jbeta primers. Clones were read by immunoSEQ multiplex PCR, and TCRdb kept only the in-frame ones, dropping some. The data hold about 220,000 clones, with around 80% observed a single time. This TCR came from a young man in good health and CMV-seronegative. The chain employs TRBV25-1 and TRBJ1-1; tentative D call: TRBD1 (6 bases). The sample taken for sequencing was PBMCs. The CDR3 spells CASSNQGMSTEAFF. The CDR3 DNA reads TGTGCCAGCAGTAACCAGGGGATGAGCACTGAAGCTTTCTTT.